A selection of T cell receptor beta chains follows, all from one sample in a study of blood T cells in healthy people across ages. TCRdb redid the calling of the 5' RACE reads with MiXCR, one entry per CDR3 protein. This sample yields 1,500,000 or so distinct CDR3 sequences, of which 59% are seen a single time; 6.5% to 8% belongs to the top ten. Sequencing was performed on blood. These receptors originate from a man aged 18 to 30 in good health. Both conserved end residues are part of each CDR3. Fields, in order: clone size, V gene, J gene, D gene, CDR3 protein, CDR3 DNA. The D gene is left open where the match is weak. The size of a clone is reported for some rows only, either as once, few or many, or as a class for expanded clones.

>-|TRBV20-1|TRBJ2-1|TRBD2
CSARVSGSGYNEQFF
TGCAGTGCTAGAGTAAGCGGGAGCGGTTACAATGAGCAGTTCTTC
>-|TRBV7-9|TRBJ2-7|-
CASSGLSGVSYEQYF
TGTGCCAGCAGCGGATTGAGCGGAGTCTCCTACGAGCAGTACTTC
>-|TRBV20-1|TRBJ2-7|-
CSARDRTESSYEQYF
TGCAGTGCTAGAGATCGGACGGAGAGCTCCTACGAGCAGTACTTC
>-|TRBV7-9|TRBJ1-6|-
CASSLEDVRSSPLHF
TGTGCCAGCAGCTTAGAGGACGTCCGGAGTTCACCCCTCCACTTT
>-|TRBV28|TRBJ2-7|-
CASNTWAYEQYF
TGTGCCAGCAATACATGGGCCTACGAGCAGTACTTC
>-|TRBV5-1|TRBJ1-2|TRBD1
CASSLVKTGSGLYGYTF
TGCGCCAGCAGCTTGGTGAAGACAGGGTCGGGCCTTTATGGCTACACCTTC
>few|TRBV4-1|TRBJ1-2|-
CASSGGTPTYGYTF
TGCGCCAGCAGCGGTGGGACACCTACCTATGGCTACACCTTC
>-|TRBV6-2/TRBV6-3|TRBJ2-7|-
CASSYSAGPYEQYF
TGTGCCAGCAGTTACTCGGCAGGGCCCTACGAGCAGTACTTC
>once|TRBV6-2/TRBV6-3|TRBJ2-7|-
CATRGASYEQYF
TGTGCCACTCGGGGGGCCTCCTACGAGCAGTACTTC
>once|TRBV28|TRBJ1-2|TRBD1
CASSQYPGTGGYGYTF
TGTGCCAGCAGTCAATACCCCGGGACAGGGGGCTATGGCTACACCTTC
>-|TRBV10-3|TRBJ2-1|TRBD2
CAISGTSGSNEQFF
TGTGCCATCAGTGGAACTAGCGGGAGTAATGAGCAGTTCTTC
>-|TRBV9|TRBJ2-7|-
CASSPHLRADEQYF
TGTGCCAGCAGCCCCCACCTGAGGGCGGACGAGCAGTACTTC
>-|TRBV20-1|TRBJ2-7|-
CSAREGEYEQYF
TGCAGTGCTAGGGAGGGAGAGTACGAGCAGTACTTC
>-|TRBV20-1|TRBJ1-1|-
CSAPLWGPGTEAFF
TGCAGTGCTCCTCTCTGGGGCCCGGGCACTGAAGCTTTCTTT
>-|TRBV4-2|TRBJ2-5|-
CASSQGPGTGEQYF
TGTGCCAGCAGCCAAGGACCCGGGACGGGGGAGCAGTACTTC